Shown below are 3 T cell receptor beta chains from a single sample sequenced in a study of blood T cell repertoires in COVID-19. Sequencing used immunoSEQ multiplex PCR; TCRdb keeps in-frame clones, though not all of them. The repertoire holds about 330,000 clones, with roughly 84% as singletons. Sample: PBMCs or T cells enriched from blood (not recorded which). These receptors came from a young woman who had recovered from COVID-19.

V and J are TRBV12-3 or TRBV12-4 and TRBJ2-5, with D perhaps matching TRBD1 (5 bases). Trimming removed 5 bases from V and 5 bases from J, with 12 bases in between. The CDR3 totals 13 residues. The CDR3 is CASSPRVAETQYF. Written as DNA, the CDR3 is TGTGCCAGCAGTCCCAGGGTTGCGGAGACCCAGTACTTC.

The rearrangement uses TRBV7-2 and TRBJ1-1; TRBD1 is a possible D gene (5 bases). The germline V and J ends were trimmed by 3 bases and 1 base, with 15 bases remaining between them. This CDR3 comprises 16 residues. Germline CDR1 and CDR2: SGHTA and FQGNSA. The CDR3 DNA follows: TGTGCCAGCAGCTTGGGTCCTGTGACAGCGAACACTGAAGCTTTCTTT. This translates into CASSLGPVTANTEAFF.

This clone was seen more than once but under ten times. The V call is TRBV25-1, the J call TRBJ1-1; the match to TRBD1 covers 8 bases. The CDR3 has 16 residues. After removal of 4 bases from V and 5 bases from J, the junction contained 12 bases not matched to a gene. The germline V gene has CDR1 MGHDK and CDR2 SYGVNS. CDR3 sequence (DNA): TGTGCCAGCAGTGGGACGTCCGGGACAGGCGGGACTGAAGCTTTCTTT. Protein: CASSGTSGTGGTEAFF.